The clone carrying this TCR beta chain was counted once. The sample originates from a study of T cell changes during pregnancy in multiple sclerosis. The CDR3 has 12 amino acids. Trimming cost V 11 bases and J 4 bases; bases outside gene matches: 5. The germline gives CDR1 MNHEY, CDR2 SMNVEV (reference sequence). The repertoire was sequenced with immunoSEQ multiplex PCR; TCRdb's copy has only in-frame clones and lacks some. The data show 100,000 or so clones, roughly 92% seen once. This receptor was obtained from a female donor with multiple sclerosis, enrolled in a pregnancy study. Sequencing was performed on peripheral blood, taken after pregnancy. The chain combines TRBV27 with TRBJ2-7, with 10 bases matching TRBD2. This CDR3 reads CAGGTSAYEQYF. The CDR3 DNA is TGTGCCGGTGGGACTAGCGCTTACGAGCAGTACTTC.